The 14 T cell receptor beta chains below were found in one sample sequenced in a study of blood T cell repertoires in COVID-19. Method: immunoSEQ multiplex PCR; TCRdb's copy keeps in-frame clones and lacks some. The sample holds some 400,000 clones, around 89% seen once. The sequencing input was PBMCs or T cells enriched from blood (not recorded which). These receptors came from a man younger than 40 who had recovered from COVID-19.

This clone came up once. CDR3 region: CATAGGSVETQYF. For the CDR3, the DNA is TGTGCCACCGCTGGAGGGTCGGTAGAGACCCAGTACTTC. V usage is TRBV11-2 and J usage is TRBJ2-5; D perhaps matches TRBD2 (6 bases). Germline V gives CDR1 SGHAT, CDR2 FQNNGV. The CDR3 extends over 13 amino acids. The ends were cut back, 10 bases at V and 4 bases at J, with 16 bases in the middle.

The chain's CDR3 is CASAFSGGSAYEQYF. The CDR3 DNA reads as TGTGCCAGCGCCTTTTCGGGAGGGTCGGCCTACGAGCAGTACTTC. V gene TRBV6-5 combines with J gene TRBJ2-7; 8 nucleotides agree with TRBD2. The CDR3 has 15 amino acids. Germline V gene data show CDR1 as MNHEY and CDR2 as SVGAGI. The V and J ends lost 8 bases and 2 bases, in that order; junction bases with no gene match: 11.

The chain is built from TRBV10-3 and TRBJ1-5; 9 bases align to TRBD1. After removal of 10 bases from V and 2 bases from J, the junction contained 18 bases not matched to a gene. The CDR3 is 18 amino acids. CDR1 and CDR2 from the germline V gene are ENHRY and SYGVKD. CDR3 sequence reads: CATAEQGASVVGNQPQHF. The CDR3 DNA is TGTGCCACCGCGGAACAGGGGGCTTCGGTGGTTGGCAATCAGCCCCAGCATTTT.

CDR3 region: CASSLPLLSRANTEAFF. CDR3 DNA: TGTGCCAGCAGTCTCCCCCTCTTGAGCAGGGCCAACACTGAAGCTTTCTTT. The chain combines TRBV7-9 with TRBJ1-1; maybe TRBD1 (5 bases). Trimming removed 6 bases at V and 2 bases at J, with 22 bases between. CDR3 length equals 17 residues. Germline V gives CDR1 SEHNR, CDR2 FQNEAQ (reference sequence).

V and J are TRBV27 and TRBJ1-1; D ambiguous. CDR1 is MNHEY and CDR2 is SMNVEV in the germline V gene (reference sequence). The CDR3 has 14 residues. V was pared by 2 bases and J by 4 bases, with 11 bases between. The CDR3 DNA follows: TGTGCCAGCAGTTTAGGTTTTTTCGGCACTGAAGCTTTCTTT. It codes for CASSLGFFGTEAFF.

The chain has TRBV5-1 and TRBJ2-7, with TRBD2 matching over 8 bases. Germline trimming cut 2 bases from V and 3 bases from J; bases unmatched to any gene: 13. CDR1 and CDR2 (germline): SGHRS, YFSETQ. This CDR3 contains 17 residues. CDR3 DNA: TGCGCCAGCAGCTTCTACACGGAGGGGACTAGTATCTACGAGCAGTACTTC. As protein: CASSFYTEGTSIYEQYF.

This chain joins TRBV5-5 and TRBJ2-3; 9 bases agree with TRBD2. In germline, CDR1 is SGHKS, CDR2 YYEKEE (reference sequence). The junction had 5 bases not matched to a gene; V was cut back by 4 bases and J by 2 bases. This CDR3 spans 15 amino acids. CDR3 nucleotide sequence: TGTGCCAGCAGCGCCCCGGGACTAGCCACAGATACGCAGTATTTT. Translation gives CASSAPGLATDTQYF. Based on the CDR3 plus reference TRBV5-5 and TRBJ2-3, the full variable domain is DAGVTQSPTHLIKTRGQQVTLRCSPISGHKSVSWYQQVLGQGPQFIFQYYEKEERGRGNFPDRFSARQFPNYSSELNVNALLLGDSALYLCASSAPGLATDTQYFGPGTRLTVL.

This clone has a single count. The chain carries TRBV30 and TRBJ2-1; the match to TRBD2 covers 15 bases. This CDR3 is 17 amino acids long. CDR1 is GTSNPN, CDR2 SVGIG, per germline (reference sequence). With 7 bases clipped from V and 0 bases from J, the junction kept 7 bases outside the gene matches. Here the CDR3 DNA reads TGTGCCTCGCGCGGACTAGCGGGAGGGAGCTCCTACAATGAGCAGTTCTTC. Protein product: CASRGLAGGSSYNEQFF. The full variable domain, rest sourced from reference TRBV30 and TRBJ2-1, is SQTIHQWPATLVQPVGSPLSLECTVEGTSNPNLYWYRQAAGRGLQLLFYSVGIGQISSEVPQNLSASRPQDRQFILSSKKLLLSDSGFYLCASRGLAGGSSYNEQFFGPGTRLTVL.

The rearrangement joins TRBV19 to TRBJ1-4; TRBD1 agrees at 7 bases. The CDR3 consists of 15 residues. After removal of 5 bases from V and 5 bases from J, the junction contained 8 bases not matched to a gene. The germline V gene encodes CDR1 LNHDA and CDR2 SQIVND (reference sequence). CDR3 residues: CASSLTGERNEKLFF. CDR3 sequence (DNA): TGTGCCAGTAGTCTCACAGGGGAGAGAAATGAAAAACTGTTTTTT.

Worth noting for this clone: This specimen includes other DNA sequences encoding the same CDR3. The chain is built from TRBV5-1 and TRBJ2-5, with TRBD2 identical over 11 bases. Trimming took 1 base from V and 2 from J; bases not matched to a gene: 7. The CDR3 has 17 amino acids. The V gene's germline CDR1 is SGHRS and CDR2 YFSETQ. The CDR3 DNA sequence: TGCGCCAGCAGCTTGAGCCTAGCGGGAGGACCACAAGAGACCCAGTACTTC. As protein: CASSLSLAGGPQETQYF.

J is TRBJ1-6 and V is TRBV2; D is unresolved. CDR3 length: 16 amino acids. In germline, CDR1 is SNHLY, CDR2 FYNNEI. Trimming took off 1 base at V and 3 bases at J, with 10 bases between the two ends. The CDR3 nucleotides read TGTGCCAGCAGTGAAGGGCCCGCTTACTATAATTCACCCCTCCACTTT. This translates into CASSEGPAYYNSPLHF.

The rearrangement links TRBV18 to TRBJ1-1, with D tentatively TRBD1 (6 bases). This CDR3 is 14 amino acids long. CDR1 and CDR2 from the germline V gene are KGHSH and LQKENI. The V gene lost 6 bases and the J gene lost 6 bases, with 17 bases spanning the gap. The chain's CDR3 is CASSVRARGPEAFF. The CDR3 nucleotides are TGTGCCAGCTCGGTCCGGGCCAGGGGTCCTGAAGCTTTCTTT.

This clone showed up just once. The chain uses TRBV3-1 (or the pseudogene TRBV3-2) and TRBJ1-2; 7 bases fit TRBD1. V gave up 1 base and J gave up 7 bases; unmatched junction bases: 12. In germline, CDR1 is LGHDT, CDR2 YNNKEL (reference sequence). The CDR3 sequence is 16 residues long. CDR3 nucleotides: TGTGCCAGCAGCCAAGGGGCAGGGGGTTTTACCCGTGGCTACACCTTC. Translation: CASSQGAGGFTRGYTF.

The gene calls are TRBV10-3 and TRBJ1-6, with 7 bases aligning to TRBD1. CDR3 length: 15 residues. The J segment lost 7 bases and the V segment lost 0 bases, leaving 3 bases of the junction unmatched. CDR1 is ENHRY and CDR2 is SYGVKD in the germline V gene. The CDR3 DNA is TGTGCCATCAGTGAGTCCGGGACAGCCAATTCACCCCTCCACTTT. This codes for CAISESGTANSPLHF.